A single sample gave rise to the 19 T cell receptor beta chains below, sequenced in a study of blood T cell repertoires in COVID-19. Here immunoSEQ multiplex PCR was the method, and the copy in TCRdb shows in-frame clones only, minus some. Of roughly 110,000 clones listed, over 80% are singletons. Source material: peripheral blood. The receptors stem from a woman aged 25 to 39 with acute or convalescent COVID-19.

This chain links TRBV10-2 with TRBJ1-1; D gene unclear. Trimming left V 1 base short and J 4 bases short, with 4 bases between. This CDR3 has 12 amino acids. In germline, CDR1 is WSHSY, CDR2 SAAADI. This chain's CDR3 is CASSELLTEAFF. CDR3 nucleotides: TGCGCCAGCAGTGAGTTACTCACTGAAGCTTTCTTT.

The table lists this clone with a count of one. CDR3 sequence: CASRGTASTDTQYF. The CDR3 bases are TGTGCCAGCAGGGGGACAGCGAGCACAGATACGCAGTATTTT. V usage is TRBV6-6 and J usage is TRBJ2-3; 7 bases agree with TRBD1. CDR1 and CDR2 from the germline V gene are MNHNY and SVGAGI (reference sequence). The CDR3 is made up of 14 amino acids. V lost 6 bases to trimming and J lost 0 bases; unmatched junction nucleotides: 3.

The genes are TRBV6-5 and TRBJ2-1; the match to TRBD2 covers 8 bases. V shed 5 bases, J shed 4 bases, and the junction held 7 bases outside the gene matches. Germline CDR1 is MNHEY and CDR2 is SVGAGI. CDR3 length: 15 amino acids. CDR3 amino acids: CASSIARGGYNEQFF. The CDR3 DNA sequence: TGTGCCAGCAGTATAGCCCGGGGGGGTTACAATGAGCAGTTCTTC.

The rearrangement links TRBV6-2 or TRBV6-3 to TRBJ2-1, with no clear D. Germline lookup yields CDR1 MNHEY and CDR2 SVGEGT. CDR3 length: 11 amino acids. V was cut by 2 bases and J by 8 bases, with 4 bases left in between. CDR3 in amino acids: CASSYLDEQFF. Here the CDR3 DNA reads TGTGCCAGCAGTTACCTTGATGAGCAGTTCTTC.

CDR3 sequence (DNA): TGCGCCAGCAGCCAATCTAGCGGGGCCACAGATACGCAGTATTTT. Protein sequence: CASSQSSGATDTQYF. The rearrangement links TRBV5-1 to TRBJ2-3; 9 positions agree with TRBD2. The CDR3 totals 15 residues. The J segment lost 2 bases and the V segment lost 4 bases, leaving 5 bases of the junction unmatched. Germline V gives CDR1 SGHRS, CDR2 YFSETQ. Variable domain in full (rest from reference TRBV5-1 and TRBJ2-3): KAGVTQTPRYLIKTRGQQVTLSCSPISGHRSVSWYQQTPGQGLQFLFEYFSETQRNKGNFPGRFSGRQFSNSRSEMNVSTLELGDSALYLCASSQSSGATDTQYFGPGTRLTVL.

The chain combines TRBV11-2 with TRBJ2-3, with unresolved D. This CDR3 has 11 amino acids. V lost 5 bases and J 5 bases, leaving 5 bases between the germline ends. Germline V gene sequence: CDR1 SGHAT, CDR2 FQNNGV. CDR3 amino acids: CASSREDTQYF. CDR3 sequence (DNA): TGTGCCAGCAGCCGAGAAGATACGCAGTATTTT.

The chain uses TRBV4-1 and TRBJ2-1; D possibly corresponds to TRBD2 (6 bases). The CDR3 contains 16 residues. Germline assignment: CDR1 MGHRA and CDR2 YSYEKL. Trimming removed 5 bases from V and 2 bases from J, with 16 bases in between. The CDR3, as DNA: TGCGCCAGCAGCAAAATCGGGGGAGCGGCCTACAATGAGCAGTTCTTC. Protein sequence: CASSKIGGAAYNEQFF.

DNA for the CDR3: TGTGCCACTAAAACGTCCGGGAGGGAGAATGGCTACACCTTC. This encodes CATKTSGRENGYTF. The rearrangement uses TRBV6-5 and TRBJ1-2, with D unresolved. Trimming pared 10 bases from V and 6 bases from J, leaving 21 bases between. The CDR3 has 14 residues. The germline gives CDR1 MNHEY, CDR2 SVGAGI.

This chain joins TRBV5-4 and TRBJ1-5; TRBD1 matches at 7 bases. The CDR3 totals 14 residues. The V and J ends lost 3 bases and 3 bases, in that order; junction bases with no gene match: 3. Looked up from germline, CDR1 is SGHNT and CDR2 is YYREEE (reference sequence). The CDR3 protein is CASSSGQNNQPQHF. Here the CDR3 DNA reads TGTGCCAGCAGCTCGGGACAGAACAATCAGCCCCAGCATTTT.

This clone was detected once. The chain combines TRBV24-1 with TRBJ2-7; possible D gene TRBD2, 6 bases. The germline gives CDR1 KGHDR, CDR2 SFDVKD. Deletions cut 3 bases from V and 3 bases from J, with 17 bases between. The CDR3 sequence is 16 residues long. Here the CDR3 reads CATSDPTGRTNYEQYF. For the CDR3, the DNA is TGTGCCACCAGTGATCCTACGGGACGGACTAACTACGAGCAGTACTTC.

The chain joins TRBV5-4 to TRBJ2-7; 10 nucleotides align to TRBD2. The ends lost 0 bases at V and 1 base at J; junction bases unmatched: 7. Germline V CDR1 and CDR2: SGHNT, YYREEE (reference sequence). The CDR3 runs 17 residues. CDR3 sequence reads: CASSLERSGRRSYEQYF. CDR3 DNA: TGTGCCAGCAGCTTGGAACGTAGCGGGAGGCGGTCCTACGAGCAGTACTTC.

V gene TRBV27 combines with J gene TRBJ1-3; D gene unclear. The CDR3 runs 15 residues. Trimming removed 7 bases at V and 0 bases at J, with 13 bases between. CDR1 is MNHEY and CDR2 is SMNVEV in the germline V gene (reference sequence). CDR3 protein: CASTTQLGSGNTIYF. The CDR3 DNA is TGTGCCAGCACCACGCAGCTAGGCTCTGGAAACACCATATATTTT.

The chain employs TRBV28 and TRBJ2-7; 13 bases map to TRBD2. V was clipped by 5 bases and J by 3 bases; unmatched bases: 7. This CDR3 region has 16 residues. In germline, CDR1 is MDHEN, CDR2 SYDVKM. This CDR3 reads CASSPSGLAGFYEQYF. For the CDR3, the DNA is TGTGCCAGCAGTCCCTCGGGACTAGCGGGATTCTACGAGCAGTACTTC.

The chain couples TRBV19 to TRBJ1-5; a possible D gene is TRBD1 (6 bases). The CDR3 spans 13 residues. Germline CDR1 and CDR2: LNHDA and SQIVND (reference sequence). Trimming pared 5 bases from V and 5 bases from J, leaving 10 bases between. The CDR3, as DNA: TGTGCCAGTAGTGTGGACAGCTATCAGCCCCAGCATTTT. Translated: CASSVDSYQPQHF.

This clone was seen only once. The V and J genes are TRBV9 and TRBJ2-7, with TRBD1 matching 9 bases. This CDR3 contains 14 residues. Trimming at V came to 3 bases and at J to 5 bases, leaving 6 bases not matched to a gene. Germline assignment: CDR1 SGDLS and CDR2 YYNGEE. The CDR3 sequence is CASSAGQGIDEQYF. Written as DNA, the CDR3 is TGTGCCAGCAGCGCGGGACAGGGCATCGACGAGCAGTACTTC.

This sequence joins TRBV28 and TRBJ1-5; no definite D call. The germline gives CDR1 MDHEN, CDR2 SYDVKM. This CDR3 has 14 residues. The V gene lost 3 bases and the J gene lost 6 bases, with 12 bases spanning the gap. The CDR3 DNA follows: TGTGCCAGCAGTTTTAGAGGGCCCGGTCAGCCCCAGCATTTT. Its protein product is CASSFRGPGQPQHF.

V gene TRBV19 combines with J gene TRBJ2-3; D gene uncertain. Germline V gene lookup returns CDR1 LNHDA and CDR2 SQIVND (reference sequence). V lost 4 bases to trimming and J lost 5 bases, with 10 bases between them. This CDR3 is built from 13 residues. CDR3 sequence (DNA): TGTGCCAGTAGTAGCGGATTCAGAGATACGCAGTATTTT. Its protein product is CASSSGFRDTQYF.

The V call is TRBV12-5, the J call TRBJ2-2, with D possibly TRBD2 on 6 matching bases. Germline loops: CDR1 LGHNT, CDR2 FRNRAP. This CDR3 region has 16 residues. Trimming took off 3 bases at V and 2 bases at J, with 13 bases between the two ends. CDR3 DNA sequence: TGTGCTAGTGGTTTTGGAGGGGAAGGAAACACCGGGGAGCTGTTTTTT. Translating it yields CASGFGGEGNTGELFF.

The chain recombines TRBV4-2 with TRBJ2-7; TRBD2 aligns across 13 bases. Germline lookup yields CDR1 LGHNA and CDR2 YNFKEQ. The CDR3 contains 17 residues. V was clipped by 0 bases and J by 3 bases; unmatched bases: 5. CDR3 sequence: CASSQERTSGSSYEQYF. CDR3 bases: TGTGCCAGCAGCCAAGAGAGGACTAGCGGGAGCAGCTACGAGCAGTACTTC.